These T cell receptor beta chains were read from a single sample in a study of shared clonotypes between healthy human individuals. Here immunoSEQ multiplex PCR was the method, and the copy in TCRdb shows in-frame clones only, minus some. The sample lists roughly 2 million clones; about 95% were seen once. The specimen was naive CD8+ T cells sorted from blood. The receptors were sampled from a man between 18 and 29 years old in good health. Both conserved end residues are part of each CDR3. The D gene is left open where the match is weak. Part of the rows lack a size; the others show once, few, many or a class for expanded clones.

d_call	v_call	clone_size	j_call	cdr3_aa	cdr3_nt
-	TRBV27	-	TRBJ2-1	CASSGGRYNEQFF	TGTGCCAGCAGTGGAGGGAGGTATAATGAGCAGTTCTTC
TRBD2	TRBV4-3	once	TRBJ2-2	CASSTGTSSGELFF	TGCGCCAGCAGCACCGGGACTAGCTCCGGGGAGCTGTTTTTT
-	TRBV5-1	-	TRBJ2-7	CASSLSPGSSYEQYF	TGCGCCAGCAGCTTGAGCCCAGGGAGCTCCTACGAGCAGTACTTC
-	TRBV30	-	TRBJ2-7	CAWSVLPGSEQYF	TGTGCCTGGAGTGTACTCCCGGGGAGCGAGCAGTACTTC
-	TRBV7-8	-	TRBJ2-7	CASSLARASYEQYF	TGTGCCAGCAGCTTAGCCAGGGCATCCTACGAGCAGTACTTC
TRBD1	TRBV5-1	-	TRBJ2-7	CASSVTGSEQYF	TGCGCCAGCAGCGTGACAGGGAGCGAGCAGTACTTC
-	TRBV20-1	-	TRBJ2-1	CSARVGGEQFF	TGCAGTGCTAGAGTCGGGGGTGAGCAGTTCTTC
-	TRBV7-6	-	TRBJ1-5	CASSPAGVGNQPQHF	TGTGCCAGCAGCCCAGCTGGGGTGGGCAATCAGCCCCAGCATTTT
-	TRBV7-9	-	TRBJ1-3	CASSLEDSGNTIYF	TGTGCCAGCAGCTTGGAAGACTCTGGAAACACCATATATTTT
TRBD2	TRBV2	-	TRBJ2-7	CASPGLASSYEQYF	TGTGCCAGCCCAGGACTAGCGAGCTCCTACGAGCAGTACTTC
TRBD1	TRBV11-2	-	TRBJ2-1	CASSLDDRGPYNEQFF	TGTGCCAGCAGCTTAGACGACAGGGGGCCCTACAATGAGCAGTTCTTC
-	TRBV7-8	-	TRBJ1-4	CASSLGGDEKLFF	TGTGCCAGCAGCTTAGGGGGGGATGAAAAACTGTTTTTT
-	TRBV6-6	-	TRBJ2-7	CASSYGGSTYEQYF	TGTGCCAGCAGTTACGGAGGCAGCACCTACGAGCAGTACTTC
-	TRBV11-1	-	TRBJ2-7	CASSLLEGSYEQYF	TGTGCCAGCAGCTTACTGGAGGGATCGTACGAGCAGTACTTC
TRBD2	TRBV7-8	-	TRBJ2-7	CASSFGLAGLSYEQYF	TGTGCCAGCAGCTTCGGACTAGCGGGACTCTCCTACGAGCAGTACTTC
-	TRBV18	-	TRBJ2-5	CASSPYREETQYF	TGTGCCAGCTCACCTTACAGGGAAGAGACCCAGTACTTC
TRBD1	TRBV6-5	-	TRBJ1-2	CASSQTGQGLAGYTF	TGTGCCAGCAGTCAGACGGGACAGGGGTTGGCTGGCTACACCTTC
-	TRBV6-5	-	TRBJ2-3	CASRRDTLTDTQYF	TGTGCCAGCAGGAGGGACACCCTCACAGATACGCAGTATTTT
TRBD2	TRBV19	-	TRBJ2-7	CASSDRAGVYEQYF	TGTGCCAGTAGCGACCGAGCGGGAGTCTACGAGCAGTACTTC
-	TRBV9	-	TRBJ2-7	CASSAGTFSYEQYF	TGTGCCAGCAGCGCCGGGACGTTTTCCTACGAGCAGTACTTC
TRBD1	TRBV5-5	-	TRBJ1-2	CASSFDRANYGYTF	TGTGCCAGCAGTTTTGACAGGGCTAACTATGGCTACACCTTC
-	TRBV25-1	once	TRBJ2-6	CASSDTYLSGANVLTF	TGTGCCAGCAGTGATACCTATCTCTCTGGGGCCAACGTCCTGACTTTC
-	TRBV27	-	TRBJ2-7	CASSLSPPRYEQYF	TGTGCCAGCAGTTTATCCCCACCTCGCTACGAGCAGTACTTC
-	TRBV7-9	-	TRBJ2-7	CASSLAVDYEQYF	TGTGCCAGCAGCTTAGCTGTAGACTACGAGCAGTACTTC
-	TRBV28	-	TRBJ1-1	CASSLEGDGTEAFF	TGTGCCAGCAGTTTAGAAGGGGATGGCACTGAAGCTTTCTTT